The 8 T cell receptor beta chains in this list originate from one sample, sequenced in a study of beta chain features in type 1 diabetes. Every isolated RNA sample was fully reverse transcribed, so sequencing captured expressed TCRB transcripts. This table comes from immunoSEQ multiplex PCR, and its TCRdb copy is limited to in-frame clones, with some not included. Altogether a few hundred thousand clones are present, 13% being singletons, with the ten largest covering 0.015%. Their specific antigens are unknown. General study findings and limits: Across all four CD4+ subsets, people with type 1 diabetes showed modestly shorter TCRB CDR3s.

Input material: naive CD4+ T cells from blood. All receptors derive from a woman aged 18 to 35 with type 1 diabetes.

This clone was seen more than once but under ten times. The chain links TRBV20-1 to TRBJ2-5, with D perhaps matching TRBD1 (5 bases). Germline CDR1 and CDR2: DFQATT and SNEGSKA (reference sequence). CDR3 length equals 11 residues. The V and J ends lost 7 bases and 5 bases respectively, with 11 bases between them. CDR3 sequence reads: CSGQFGETQYF. The CDR3 nucleotides are TGCAGTGGACAGTTCGGTGAGACCCAGTACTTC.

J is TRBJ2-2 and V is TRBV15; D remains ambiguous. Germline values: CDR1 LNHNV, CDR2 YYDKDF (reference sequence). The V end lost 3 bases, the J end lost 4 bases, and 12 bases lay between the germline ends. The CDR3 spans 15 residues. As DNA, the CDR3 is TGTGCCACCAGCAGGCCCCCAGGAATCACCGGGGAGCTGTTTTTT. Translated, it gives CATSRPPGITGELFF.

This clone was seen only a few times. The chain recombines TRBV30 with TRBJ2-7; D perhaps matches TRBD2 (6 bases). This CDR3 comprises 13 residues. Between the trimmed V and J ends, which lost 2 bases and 3 bases, there was a span of 11 bases. Germline CDR1 is GTSNPN and CDR2 is SVGIG (reference sequence). CDR3 DNA: TGTGCCTGGAGTCCGGGGGACCTCTACGAGCAGTACTTC. Translated: CAWSPGDLYEQYF.

This clone was seen a handful of times. This sequence joins TRBV7-9 and TRBJ2-2; tentative D call: TRBD2 (5 bases). CDR3 size: 16 residues. The germline V and J ends were trimmed by 5 bases and 5 bases, with 18 bases remaining between them. CDR1 and CDR2 (germline): SEHNR, FQNEAQ (reference sequence). CDR3 protein: CASSTAALRRTGELFF. The CDR3 DNA is TGTGCCAGCAGCACAGCGGCCCTAAGGCGGACCGGGGAGCTGTTTTTT.

In its sample, this clone was seen a few times. This sequence joins TRBV6-5 and TRBJ2-2; D uncertain. The CDR3 totals 11 residues. The V and J ends lost 7 bases and 7 bases respectively, with 7 bases between them. Germline V gene lookup returns CDR1 MNHEY and CDR2 SVGAGI. CDR3 coding DNA: TGTGCCAGCAAAATGTACGGGGAGCTGTTTTTT. It yields the protein CASKMYGELFF.

The chain uses TRBV9 and TRBJ2-1, with 8 bases lining up with TRBD2. With 1 base clipped from V and 6 bases from J, the junction kept 3 bases outside the gene matches. The CDR3 length is 14 residues. Germline V CDR1 and CDR2: SGDLS, YYNGEE. CDR3 in amino acids: CASSVTGTSNEQFF. The CDR3 DNA reads TGTGCCAGCAGCGTAACCGGGACTAGCAATGAGCAGTTCTTC.

The chain has TRBV28 and TRBJ2-5; no clear D gene. CDR3 length: 14 residues. Germline V gives CDR1 MDHEN, CDR2 SYDVKM. Trimming took off 6 bases at V and 4 bases at J, with 15 bases between the two ends. CDR3 region: CASSPQVRGETQYF. The CDR3 DNA reads TGTGCCAGCAGCCCCCAAGTCCGAGGAGAGACCCAGTACTTC.

The chain has TRBV9 and TRBJ2-1; 7 bases agree with TRBD2. CDR3 length: 19 residues. The junction had 18 bases not matched to a gene; V was cut back by 0 bases and J by 6 bases. The V gene's germline CDR1 is SGDLS and CDR2 YYNGEE. The DNA of the CDR3 is TGTGCCAGCAGCGTAGCCCTGTTTAGCGGGCAGAAAAGGGGCAATGAGCAGTTCTTC. As protein: CASSVALFSGQKRGNEQFF. The variable domain in full, completed from reference TRBV9 and TRBJ2-1, reads DSGVTQTPKHLITATGQRVTLRCSPRSGDLSVYWYQQSLDQGLQFLIQYYNGEERAKGNILERFSAQQFPDLHSELNLSSLELGDSALYFCASSVALFSGQKRGNEQFFGPGTRLTVL.